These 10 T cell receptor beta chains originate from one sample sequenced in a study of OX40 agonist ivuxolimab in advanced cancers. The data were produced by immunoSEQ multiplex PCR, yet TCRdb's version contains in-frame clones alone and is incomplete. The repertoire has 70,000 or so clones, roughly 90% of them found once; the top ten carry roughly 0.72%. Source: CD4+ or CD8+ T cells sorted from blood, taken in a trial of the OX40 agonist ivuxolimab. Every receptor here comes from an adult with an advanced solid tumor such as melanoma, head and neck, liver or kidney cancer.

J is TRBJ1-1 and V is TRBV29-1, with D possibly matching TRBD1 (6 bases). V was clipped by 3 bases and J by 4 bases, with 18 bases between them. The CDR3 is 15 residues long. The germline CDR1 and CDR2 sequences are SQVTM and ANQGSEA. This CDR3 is CSVEGGQHDFTEAFF. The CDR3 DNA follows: TGCAGCGTTGAGGGCGGACAGCATGATTTCACTGAAGCTTTCTTT.

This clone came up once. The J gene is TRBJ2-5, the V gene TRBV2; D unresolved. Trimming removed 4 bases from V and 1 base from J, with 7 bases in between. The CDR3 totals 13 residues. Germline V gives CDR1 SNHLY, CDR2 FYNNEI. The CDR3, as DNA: TGTGCCAGCAGTGGCTCTTTCCAAGAGACCCAGTACTTC. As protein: CASSGSFQETQYF.

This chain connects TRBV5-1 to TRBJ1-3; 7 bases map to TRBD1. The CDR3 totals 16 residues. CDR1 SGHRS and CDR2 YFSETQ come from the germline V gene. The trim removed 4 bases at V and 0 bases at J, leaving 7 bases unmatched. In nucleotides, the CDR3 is TGCGCCAGCAGCGCCGGACAGGAAATCTCTGGAAACACCATATATTTT. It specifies CASSAGQEISGNTIYF.

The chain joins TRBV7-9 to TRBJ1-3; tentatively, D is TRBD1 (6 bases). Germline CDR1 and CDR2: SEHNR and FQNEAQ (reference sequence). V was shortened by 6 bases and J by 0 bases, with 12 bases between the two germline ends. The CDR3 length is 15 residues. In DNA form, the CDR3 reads TGTGCCAGCAGGGGGGCCCTTTCCTCTGGAAACACCATATATTTT. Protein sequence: CASRGALSSGNTIYF.

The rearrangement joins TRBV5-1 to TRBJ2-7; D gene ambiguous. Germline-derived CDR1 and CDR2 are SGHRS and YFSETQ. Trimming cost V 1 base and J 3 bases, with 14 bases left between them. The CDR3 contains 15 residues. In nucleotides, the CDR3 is TGCGCCAGCAGCTTGTTAAGGGAAAGTCTCTACGAGCAGTACTTC. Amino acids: CASSLLRESLYEQYF.

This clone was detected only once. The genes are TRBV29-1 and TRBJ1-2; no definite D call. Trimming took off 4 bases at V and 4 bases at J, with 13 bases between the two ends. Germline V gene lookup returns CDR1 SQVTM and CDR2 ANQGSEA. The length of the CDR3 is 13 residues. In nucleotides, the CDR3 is TGCAGCGTTGGCCAGGCGGGAAGCTATGGCTACACCTTC. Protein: CSVGQAGSYGYTF.

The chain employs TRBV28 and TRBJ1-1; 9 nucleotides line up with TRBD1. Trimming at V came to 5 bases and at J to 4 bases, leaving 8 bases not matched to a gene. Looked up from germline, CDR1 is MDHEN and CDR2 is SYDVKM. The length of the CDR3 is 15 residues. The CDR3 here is CASSLPDRGITEAFF. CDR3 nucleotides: TGTGCCAGCAGTCTACCCGACAGGGGGATCACTGAAGCTTTCTTT.

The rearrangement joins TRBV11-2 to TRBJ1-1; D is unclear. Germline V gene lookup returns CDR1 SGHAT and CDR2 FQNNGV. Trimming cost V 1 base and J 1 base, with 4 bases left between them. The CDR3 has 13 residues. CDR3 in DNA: TGTGCCAGCAGCTTAGGGTGGAACACTGAAGCTTTCTTT. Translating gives CASSLGWNTEAFF.

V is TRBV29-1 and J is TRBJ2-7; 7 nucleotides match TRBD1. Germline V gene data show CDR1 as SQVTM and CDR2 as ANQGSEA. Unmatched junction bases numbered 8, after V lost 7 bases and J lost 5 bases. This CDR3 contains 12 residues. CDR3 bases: TGCAGCGGAAGACAGGGATTCGACGAGCAGTACTTC. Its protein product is CSGRQGFDEQYF.

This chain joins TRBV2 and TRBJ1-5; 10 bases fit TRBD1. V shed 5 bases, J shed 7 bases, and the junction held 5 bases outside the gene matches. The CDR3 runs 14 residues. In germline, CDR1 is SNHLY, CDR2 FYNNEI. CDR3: CASSPGQGGQPQHF. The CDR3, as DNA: TGTGCCAGCAGTCCCGGACAGGGGGGACAGCCCCAGCATTTT.